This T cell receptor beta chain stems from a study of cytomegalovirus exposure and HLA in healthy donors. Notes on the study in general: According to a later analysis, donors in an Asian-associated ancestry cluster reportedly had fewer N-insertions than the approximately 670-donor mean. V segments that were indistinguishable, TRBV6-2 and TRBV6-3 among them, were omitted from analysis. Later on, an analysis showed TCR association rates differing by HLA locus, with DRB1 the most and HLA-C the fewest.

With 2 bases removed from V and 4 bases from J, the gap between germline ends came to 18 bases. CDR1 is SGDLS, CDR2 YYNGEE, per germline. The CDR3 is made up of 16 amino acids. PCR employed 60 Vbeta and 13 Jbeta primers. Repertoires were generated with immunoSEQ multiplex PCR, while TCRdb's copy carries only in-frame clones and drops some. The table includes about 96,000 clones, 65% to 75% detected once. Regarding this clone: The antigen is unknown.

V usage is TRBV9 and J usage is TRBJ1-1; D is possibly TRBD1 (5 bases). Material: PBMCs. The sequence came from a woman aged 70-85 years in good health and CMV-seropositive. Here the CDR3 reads CASSVDHRSWGTEAFF. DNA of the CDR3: TGTGCCAGCAGCGTCGATCACAGGTCCTGGGGCACTGAAGCTTTCTTT. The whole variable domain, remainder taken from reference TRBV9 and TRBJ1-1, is DSGVTQTPKHLITATGQRVTLRCSPRSGDLSVYWYQQSLDQGLQFLIQYYNGEERAKGNILERFSAQQFPDLHSELNLSSLELGDSALYFCASSVDHRSWGTEAFFGQGTRLTVV.